A selection of T cell receptor beta chains follows, all from one sample in a study of CD8 T cells in ankylosing spondylitis. TCRdb re-called the 5' RACE reads through MiXCR, storing one row per CDR3 protein. This sample has 150,000 to 200,000 distinct CDR3 sequences; about 13% occur once, and the top ten carry approximately 17%. Material: blood, either unsorted or a sorted T cell fraction (not recorded which). The source of these receptors is a male donor with ankylosing spondylitis or in good health (not recorded which). CDR3s include the opening cysteine and the closing phenylalanine or tryptophan. A D gene is named only where the DNA matches it firmly. Size tells how often a clone was seen (once, few, many) or the class of an expanded clone, and some rows leave it out.

TRBV3-1,few,15,NA,TRBJ1-1,TGTGCCAGCAGCCAAGTAGGCAGTTTACCCACTGAAGCTTTCTTT,CASSQVGSLPTEAFF
TRBV12-3/TRBV12-4,few,15,TRBD1,TRBJ1-5,TGTGCCAGCAGTTTACGAACAGGGGAATATCAGCCCCAGCATTTT,CASSLRTGEYQPQHF
TRBV7-8,NA,14,NA,TRBJ2-7,TGTGCCAGCAGCTTAGGATCCGAAACCTACGAGCAGTACTTC,CASSLGSETYEQYF
TRBV6-5,NA,14,NA,TRBJ1-5,TGTGCCAGCAGTTACTCAGGGGTACGTCAGCCCCAGCATTTT,CASSYSGVRQPQHF
TRBV2,few,15,NA,TRBJ2-5,TGTGCCAGCAGAGGGGGGGACTACGCCTGGGAGGCCCAGTACTTC,CASRGGDYAWEAQYF
TRBV20-1,NA,16,TRBD2,TRBJ2-4,TGCAGTGCTAGCGGACTAGCGGGGCCTCTCAAAAACATTCAGAACTTC,CSASGLAGPLKNIQNF
TRBV10-3,many,16,TRBD2,TRBJ2-1,TGTGCCATCAAAGAAAGCTCTAGCGGGACCAACAATGAGCAGTTCTTC,CAIKESSSGTNNEQFF
TRBV6-6,NA,13,NA,TRBJ1-1,TGTGCCAGCAGCTCCGGGATCCTCACTGAAGCTTTCTTT,CASSSGILTEAFF
TRBV6-1,many,15,TRBD2,TRBJ2-3,TGTGCCAGCAGTCCTGCGACTAGCGGGGGTGATACGCAGTATTTT,CASSPATSGGDTQYF
TRBV27,few,14,NA,TRBJ2-7,TGTGCCAGCAGTTTAGAGGCCACCTCCTACGAGCAGTACTTC,CASSLEATSYEQYF
TRBV13,few,13,NA,TRBJ1-4,TGTGCCAGCAGCCCCGTGGGCGGAGAAAAACTGTTTTTT,CASSPVGGEKLFF
TRBV5-4,few,15,NA,TRBJ1-1,TGTGCCAGCAGCTTCTGGGCGGGGGAGAACACTGAAGCTTTCTTT,CASSFWAGENTEAFF
TRBV11-2,few,13,NA,TRBJ2-4,TGTGCCAGCAGCCCTGTCCGCCAAAACATTCAGTACTTC,CASSPVRQNIQYF
TRBV2,many,16,NA,TRBJ1-5,TGTGCCAGCAGTGAAGGACAGGTTGCTAGCAATCAGCCCCAGCATTTT,CASSEGQVASNQPQHF
TRBV5-1,few,14,NA,TRBJ1-1,TGCGCCAGCAGCTTAGACAGCATGAACACTGAAGCTTTCTTT,CASSLDSMNTEAFF
TRBV11-2,few,15,NA,TRBJ2-7,TGTGCCAGCAGCTTAGGGGCTGGAATAACGGACGAGCAGTACTTC,CASSLGAGITDEQYF
TRBV3-1,NA,15,NA,TRBJ2-1,TGTGCCAGCAGCCAAGACTCGGACGCCTACAATGAGCAGTTCTTC,CASSQDSDAYNEQFF
TRBV7-9,NA,15,TRBD2,TRBJ2-3,TGTGCCAGCAGCCTGTCTAGCGGGTCTGTAGATACGCAGTATTTT,CASSLSSGSVDTQYF
TRBV4-1,NA,15,NA,TRBJ2-3,TGCGCCAGCAGCCAAGAGGGGTCTATCACAGATACGCAGTATTTT,CASSQEGSITDTQYF
TRBV7-9,many,14,NA,TRBJ2-2,TGTGCCAGCAGCTTGCTCGGGCCCACCGGGGAGCTGTTTTTT,CASSLLGPTGELFF
TRBV29-1,NA,12,TRBD1,TRBJ1-1,TGCAGCGTTAGGACAGGGGACACTGAAGCTTTCTTT,CSVRTGDTEAFF
TRBV12-3/TRBV12-4,NA,14,NA,TRBJ1-4,TGTGCCAGCAGTTCCCCGGGAACTAATGAAAAACTGTTTTTT,CASSSPGTNEKLFF
TRBV7-9,NA,15,NA,TRBJ2-5,TGTGCCAGCAGCTTAGACTGGGGCTCAATGGAGACCCAGTACTTC,CASSLDWGSMETQYF
TRBV4-2,NA,18,NA,TRBJ1-3,TGTGCCAGCAGCCAAGATCGAGGAGTTGGGTTGGGGGGAAACACCATATATTTT,CASSQDRGVGLGGNTIYF
TRBV2,few,15,NA,TRBJ1-5,TGTGCCAGCACTCCATGGGGACTGGGCAATCAGCCCCAGCATTTT,CASTPWGLGNQPQHF
TRBV11-3,once,17,TRBD1,TRBJ2-1,TGTGCCAGCGGAGAATCCAGGGGGAAGAGCTCCTACAATGAGCAGTTCTTC,CASGESRGKSSYNEQFF
TRBV11-1,few,18,TRBD1,TRBJ2-3,TGTGCCAGCACCCGTCAGATCGGGACAGGGGGATCCACAGATACGCAGTATTTT,CASTRQIGTGGSTDTQYF